This TCR beta chain was sequenced for a study of STAT5B mutations in CD4+ large granular lymphocyte leukemia. Overall study results and limits: Main leukemic clonotypes were patient-specific, but 25% appeared at low frequency elsewhere. Without putative leukemic clones, patient CD4-sorted repertoires remained more clonal than healthy CD4+ repertoires.

Using immunoSEQ multiplex PCR, the repertoire was profiled, and TCRdb retains in-frame clones only, with some absent. The sample holds about 40,000 clones, roughly 80% seen once. In its sample, this clone was seen once. The antigen is undetermined. V shed 6 bases, J shed 5 bases, and the junction held 6 bases outside the gene matches. Per germline, CDR1 MNHNS and CDR2 SASEGT. The CDR3 consists of 13 residues. Input material: CD4+ T cells from blood buffy coats. The V gene is TRBV6-1, the J gene TRBJ1-1, with 7 nucleotides matching TRBD1. This clonotype originated in a human donor in good health. CDR3 region: CASRTQGKTEAFF. The CDR3 DNA follows: TGTGCCAGCAGGACACAGGGGAAAACTGAAGCTTTCTTT.